This T cell receptor beta chain came from a study of T cell responses to AZD1222 COVID-19 vaccine. Whole-study findings and limits: A mostly white British donor set with more females was recruited, and clonal diversity was possibly underestimated.

For this clone: Its antigen remains unknown.

V was pared by 5 bases and J by 3 bases, with 11 bases between. The CDR3 is 13 residues long. Germline CDR1 MNHEY, CDR2 SVGAGI. Measured with immunoSEQ multiplex PCR; TCRdb has only the in-frame clones, and not every one. This sample has roughly 120,000 clones, with around 89% found just once. This clonotype originated in an adult who received the AZD1222 COVID-19 vaccine. This specimen was peripheral blood, taken 28 days after the second AZD1222 dose. The chain joins TRBV6-5 to TRBJ2-7, with D uncertain. The CDR3 nucleotides are TGTGCCAGCAGTACTCGATTAGACTACGAGCAGTACTTC. Amino acid sequence: CASSTRLDYEQYF.